One TCR beta chain is described in this entry. These data belong to a study of OX40 agonist ivuxolimab in advanced cancers. Repertoires were generated with immunoSEQ multiplex PCR, while TCRdb's copy carries only in-frame clones and drops some. The sample lists 50,000 or so clones, about 75% occurring once. CDR3 size: 15 residues. Deletions cut 4 bases from V and 2 bases from J, with 15 bases between. Germline-derived CDR1 and CDR2 are SGHNT and YYREEE (reference sequence). The sequence was collected from an adult with an advanced solid tumor such as melanoma, head and neck, liver or kidney cancer. The sample in question was CD4+ or CD8+ T cells sorted from blood, obtained in a trial of the OX40 agonist ivuxolimab. The chain joins TRBV5-4 to TRBJ1-2; tentatively, D is TRBD1 (6 bases). CDR3 protein: CASSERTAQNYGYTF. CDR3 DNA: TGTGCCAGCAGCGAGAGGACAGCTCAAAACTATGGCTACACCTTC.